These T cell receptor beta chains were read from a single sample in a study of T cell responses to AZD1222 COVID-19 vaccine. Assay used: immunoSEQ multiplex PCR; TCRdb lists only in-frame clones, some missing. The sample gives 75,000 to 90,000 clones, about 82% of which show up once; approximately 9% is in the top ten. The source was peripheral blood, collected on day 0 of AZD1222 vaccination. The receptors were gathered from an adult in good health. CDR3s include the opening cysteine and the closing phenylalanine or tryptophan. D genes are given only for firm matches. Clone size is stated in some rows and not others, as once, few, many or a class when expanded.

J gene,V gene,clone size,D gene,CDR3 DNA,CDR3 protein
TRBJ2-1,TRBV6-5,.,.,TGTGCCACCGGGACGGGTAACAATGAGCAGTTCTTC,CATGTGNNEQFF
TRBJ1-2,TRBV5-8,.,TRBD1,TGTGCCAGCAGCTTGGGCGGACAGGGAGGATATGGCTACACCTTC,CASSLGGQGGYGYTF
TRBJ2-5,TRBV7-2,.,.,TGTGCCAGCAGCGTCGCAGAGACCCAGTACTTC,CASSVAETQYF
TRBJ2-1,TRBV12-3/TRBV12-4,.,.,TGTGCCAGCAGGGCGGCCTCCTACAATGAGCAGTTCTTC,CASRAASYNEQFF
TRBJ2-2,TRBV6-4,once,.,TGTGCCAGCAGTGACTCGACGGTCGGGAACACCGGGGAGCTGTTTTTT,CASSDSTVGNTGELFF
TRBJ1-2,TRBV2,.,TRBD1,TGTGCCAGCCTAGGGGGCAACTATGGCTACACCTTC,CASLGGNYGYTF
TRBJ1-1,TRBV9,.,TRBD1,TGTGCCAGCAGCGTAGCCAGCACAGGGGCCACTGAAGCTTTCTTT,CASSVASTGATEAFF
TRBJ2-7,TRBV19,.,.,TGTGCCAGTAGTATCGGGTCAACCTACGAGCAGTACTTC,CASSIGSTYEQYF
TRBJ2-7,TRBV11-1,once,.,TGTGCCAGCAGCTTAGGGGGCGCGGTCTCCTACGAGCAGTACTTC,CASSLGGAVSYEQYF
TRBJ2-7,TRBV5-1,.,TRBD2,TGCGCCAGCAGCTCGAACGCGGCTAGCGGGGGGGCCACGGGGTACGAGCAGTACTTC,CASSSNAASGGATGYEQYF
TRBJ1-2,TRBV28,.,.,TGTGCCAGCAGTAGAACCGGGCCGGGAAATGGCTACACCTTC,CASSRTGPGNGYTF
TRBJ2-2,TRBV2,.,TRBD1,TGTGCCAGCACCCAGCGTCGGGACAGGGGTCTTGGGGACGGGGAGCTGTTTTTT,CASTQRRDRGLGDGELFF
TRBJ1-1,TRBV30,.,.,TGTGCCTGGAGTCTAGGACAAACGGCTGTGGGCGCTTTCTTT,CAWSLGQTAVGAFF
TRBJ1-1,TRBV5-1,.,.,TGCGCCAGCAGCTTAGCGGCTGGGCGGCAGGCAGAAGCTTTCTTT,CASSLAAGRQAEAFF
TRBJ1-4,TRBV10-3,few,.,TGTGCCATCAGTGAAAGGGGCACAACTAATGAAAAACTGTTTTTT,CAISERGTTNEKLFF
TRBJ2-1,TRBV5-5,.,.,TGTGCCAGCAGCTCTTATGCGGACACTAATGAGCAGTTCTTC,CASSSYADTNEQFF
TRBJ2-7,TRBV30,.,TRBD1,TGTGCCTGGAGAAATACAGGGGCCTACGAGCAGTACTTC,CAWRNTGAYEQYF
TRBJ1-5,TRBV25-1,.,.,TGTGCCAGCCGGAGGGATTGGCAGCCCCAGCATTTT,CASRRDWQPQHF
TRBJ2-3,TRBV10-3,few,.,TGTGCCATCAGTGAGTCTGCTAGCACAGATACGCAGTATTTT,CAISESASTDTQYF
TRBJ1-2,TRBV3-1/TRBV3-2,.,TRBD1,TGTGCCAGCAGCCAAACAGACAGGGCTAACTATGGCTACACCTTC,CASSQTDRANYGYTF
TRBJ2-7,TRBV27,.,.,TGTGCCAGCAGTTTGGGTAGGGGGGCTGGGTACGAGCAGTACTTC,CASSLGRGAGYEQYF
TRBJ1-4,TRBV5-1,.,TRBD1,TGCGCCAGCAGCTTGGGAGCGGCAGGACAGGGAACGAAAAAACTGTTTTTT,CASSLGAAGQGTKKLFF
TRBJ2-5,TRBV5-4,.,.,TGTGCCATCCCCTCTGGGACCCTGTACTTC,CAIPSGTLYF
TRBJ1-2,TRBV13,.,.,TGTGCCAGCACTCTCGGAGGGGGCTACACCTTC,CASTLGGGYTF
TRBJ1-1,TRBV5-4,.,TRBD1,TGTGCCAGCAGCTGGGGACAGGGACTCACTGAAGCTTTCTTT,CASSWGQGLTEAFF
TRBJ2-2,TRBV9,once,TRBD1,TGTGCCAGCAGCGCCTGGGACAGGGTGGAGGCCGGGGAGCTGTTTTTT,CASSAWDRVEAGELFF
TRBJ1-6,TRBV6-5,once,.,TGTGCCAGCAGTCGACAGCTTGCACCCCTCCACTTT,CASSRQLAPLHF
TRBJ1-2,TRBV9,.,TRBD1,TGTGCCAGCAGCAAAACAGGGGGATGGGGCTACACCTTC,CASSKTGGWGYTF
TRBJ2-2,TRBV5-4,.,TRBD2,TGTGCCAGCAGTAGTAGCGGGAGGAGCACCGGGGAGCTGTTTTTT,CASSSSGRSTGELFF
TRBJ1-1,TRBV10-1,.,.,TGCGCCAGCAGTGAATTGACGAACACTGAAGCTTTCTTT,CASSELTNTEAFF
TRBJ2-1,TRBV7-2,.,.,TGTGCCAGCAGCTTAGGGGTAGGGGCCTACAATGAGCAGTTCTTC,CASSLGVGAYNEQFF
TRBJ1-2,TRBV25-1,.,.,TGTGCCAGCAGTGATTGGAACCGAAACTATGGCTACACCTTC,CASSDWNRNYGYTF
TRBJ1-4,TRBV5-8,.,.,TGTGCCAGCAGCGTACGATTGGGTGAAAAACTGTTTTTT,CASSVRLGEKLFF
TRBJ2-6,TRBV28,.,.,TGTGCCAGCAGTTCGTCTGGGGCCAACGTCCTGACTTTC,CASSSSGANVLTF
TRBJ2-3,TRBV5-5,.,.,TGTGCCAGCAGCTTGCCAAGTGTACAGGGCCGAACAGATACGCAGTATTTT,CASSLPSVQGRTDTQYF
TRBJ2-2,TRBV19,.,.,TGTGCCAGTAGTATGGCGAGGGGAGGTCAGGCCACCGGGGAGCTGTTTTTT,CASSMARGGQATGELFF
TRBJ1-1,TRBV11-3,.,TRBD1,TGTGCCAGCAGCTGGGGGACAGGGAGTACGGACACTGAAGCTTTCTTT,CASSWGTGSTDTEAFF
TRBJ2-7,TRBV6-6,.,TRBD1,TGTGCCAGCAGCCCCACCCCGGGACAGGGTGGCGAGCAGTACTTC,CASSPTPGQGGEQYF
TRBJ2-5,TRBV4-1,.,.,TGCGCCAGCAGCCCCGACACTCAACTCTTAACCTCGGCCCAGTACTTC,CASSPDTQLLTSAQYF
TRBJ1-5,TRBV6-1,.,.,TGTGCCAGCAGCCGAGACAGTGCTAGCAATCAGCCCCAGCATTTT,CASSRDSASNQPQHF
TRBJ2-3,TRBV14,.,.,TGTGCCAGCAGCCCCAGACAGCCCTTCAACACAGATACGCAGTATTTT,CASSPRQPFNTDTQYF
TRBJ2-5,TRBV18,.,.,TGTGCCAGCTCACCACTGTCTACTAGTTCAGAGACCCAGTACTTC,CASSPLSTSSETQYF
TRBJ2-4,TRBV14,.,TRBD2,TGTGCCAGCAGCCAAGCAGGGAGGGGAACCAAAAACATTCAGTACTTC,CASSQAGRGTKNIQYF
TRBJ2-1,TRBV7-3,.,TRBD2,TGTGCCAGCAGCTTAGCGGGAGGGTCGGGGTATGAGCAGTTCTTC,CASSLAGGSGYEQFF
TRBJ2-1,TRBV18,.,.,TGTGCCAGCTCACCAGAAGGAGCGGGTAGGCGGGACAATGAGCAGTTCTTC,CASSPEGAGRRDNEQFF
TRBJ2-1,TRBV7-9,.,TRBD2,TGTGCCAGCAGCTTGCGGGGGGGCTCAAATGAGCAGTTCTTC,CASSLRGGSNEQFF
TRBJ2-7,TRBV2,.,TRBD2,TGTGCCAGCAACCTAGCGGGTCCCTACGAGCAGTACTTC,CASNLAGPYEQYF
TRBJ1-6,TRBV19,.,.,TGTGCCAGTAGTACTGGCGGGGGCAGTGGATCACCCCTCCACTTT,CASSTGGGSGSPLHF
TRBJ2-5,TRBV5-6,.,.,TGTGCCAGCAGCCCGACAACCGAAGAGACCCAGTACTTC,CASSPTTEETQYF